These 23 T cell receptor beta chains were all obtained from the same sample, sequenced in a study of T-cell reconstitution after alpha-beta-depleted transplantation in children. Preparing the TCRbeta library involved the use of unique molecular identifiers. TCRdb itself ran the PCR reads through MiXCR, one entry per CDR3 protein. Of about 420,000 distinct CDR3 sequences listed, 15% to 20% are singletons. The source was PBMCs, mostly from graft donor cells, collected 360 days after TCRalphabeta/CD19-depleted stem cell transplant. The receptors were sampled from a boy younger than two who had a stem cell transplant for Wiskott-Aldrich syndrome, so the T cells may come from the graft donor.

The J gene is TRBJ1-2, the V gene TRBV2; D ambiguous. Trimming left V 8 bases short and J 8 bases short, with 12 bases between. The CDR3 covers 11 residues. The V gene's germline CDR1 is SNHLY and CDR2 FYNNEI. CDR3 bases: TGTGCCAGCGGTAACCCGCCAGGCTACACCTTC. Translating gives CASGNPPGYTF.

This clonotype was counted only a few times. The chain is built from TRBV4-3 and TRBJ2-3; D unresolved. Per germline, CDR1 LGHNA and CDR2 YSLEER. Trimming removed 0 bases from V and 4 bases from J, with 8 bases in between. The CDR3 contains 14 residues. The CDR3 protein is CASSQDRRPDTQYF. The CDR3 DNA sequence: TGCGCCAGCAGCCAAGATAGGCGACCAGATACGCAGTATTTT.

The chain couples TRBV5-1 to TRBJ2-7, with TRBD1 matching over 9 bases. The V gene end was trimmed by 2 bases and the J gene end by 2 bases; junction bases not matched to a gene: 8. This CDR3 comprises 16 residues. Germline loops: CDR1 SGHRS, CDR2 YFSETQ. The CDR3 nucleotides are TGCGCCAGCAGCTTACAACAGGGGGCACCCACCTACGAGCAGTACTTC. It is translated as CASSLQQGAPTYEQYF.

This clonotype appeared a few times. This chain uses TRBV12-3 or TRBV12-4 with TRBJ1-2; a possible D gene is TRBD1 (5 bases). The V end lost 6 bases, the J end lost 8 bases, and 13 bases lay between the germline ends. CDR3 size: 12 residues. CDR3 sequence: CASRRPGSGYTF. CDR3 DNA: TGTGCCAGCAGACGGCCAGGGAGCGGCTACACCTTC.

The J gene is TRBJ1-4, the V gene TRBV12-5; perhaps TRBD1 as D (5 bases). CDR1 and CDR2 (germline): LGHNT, FRNRAP. The CDR3 sequence is 16 residues long. Between the trimmed V and J ends, which lost 3 bases and 3 bases, there was a span of 14 bases. The CDR3 region is CASGFCRGTANEKLFF. The CDR3 bases are TGTGCTAGTGGTTTTTGTAGGGGCACAGCTAATGAAAAACTGTTTTTT.

This rearrangement joins TRBV5-1 to TRBJ2-6; D is perhaps TRBD1 (6 bases). CDR3 length: 15 residues. Trimming took off 4 bases at V and 2 bases at J, with 10 bases between the two ends. Germline assignment: CDR1 SGHRS and CDR2 YFSETQ. The CDR3 here is CASSPTGPGANVLTF. DNA of the CDR3: TGCGCCAGCAGCCCCACAGGGCCTGGGGCCAACGTCCTGACTTTC. The full variable domain, with the rest looked up from reference TRBV5-1 and TRBJ2-6, is KAGVTQTPRYLIKTRGQQVTLSCSPISGHRSVSWYQQTPGQGLQFLFEYFSETQRNKGNFPGRFSGRQFSNSRSEMNVSTLELGDSALYLCASSPTGPGANVLTFGAGSRLTVL.

V gene TRBV5-1 combines with J gene TRBJ2-7; no definite D call. CDR1 is SGHRS and CDR2 is YFSETQ in the germline V gene. Between the trimmed V and J ends, which lost 0 bases and 6 bases, there was a span of 13 bases. The CDR3 is 14 amino acids. The CDR3 region is CASSLGGRLTEQYF. CDR3 DNA sequence: TGCGCCAGCAGCTTGGGCGGACGGCTTACCGAGCAGTACTTC.

This clonotype appeared a few times. This CDR3 reads CASRPNPTNEKLFF. The CDR3 coding sequence is TGTGCCAGCAGGCCGAATCCAACTAATGAAAAACTGTTTTTT. This rearrangement joins TRBV27 to TRBJ1-4; D gene ambiguous. Germline values: CDR1 MNHEY, CDR2 SMNVEV (reference sequence). With 6 bases removed from V and 0 bases from J, the gap between germline ends came to 8 bases. The CDR3 is 14 residues long.

This clonotype was detected a few times. The CDR3 is CASSPMNRQVLSNQPQHF. Written as DNA, the CDR3 is TGTGCCAGCAGTCCAATGAACCGACAGGTACTTAGCAATCAGCCCCAGCATTTT. This chain connects TRBV28 to TRBJ1-5; the D gene is possibly TRBD1 (6 bases). The CDR3 sequence is 18 residues long. The germline V gene has CDR1 MDHEN and CDR2 SYDVKM. The germline V and J ends were trimmed by 5 bases and 0 bases, with 20 bases remaining between them.

This clonotype has just a few counts. The chain has TRBV20-1 and TRBJ2-1; 11 bases align to TRBD2. V lost 0 bases and J lost 1; bases outside the gene matches: 2. Germline CDR1 DFQATT, CDR2 SNEGSKA (reference sequence). This CDR3 has 16 residues. The CDR3 loop reads CSARDPSGRSYNEQFF. The DNA of the CDR3 is TGCAGTGCTAGAGATCCTAGCGGGAGGTCCTACAATGAGCAGTTCTTC.

This clonotype has a handful of counts. The CDR3 DNA reads TGCGCCAGCAGTGAGTCGGGACAGCTTTTACCTTATGGCTACACCTTC. Protein product: CASSESGQLLPYGYTF. J is TRBJ1-2 and V is TRBV10-2, with 7 bases aligning to TRBD1. The CDR3 totals 16 residues. Germline values: CDR1 WSHSY, CDR2 SAAADI. V was clipped by 0 bases and J by 5 bases; unmatched bases: 9.

This clonotype was seen more than once but under ten times. The chain links TRBV5-5 to TRBJ2-5, with D perhaps assigned TRBD1 or TRBD2 (5 bases each). V shed 2 bases and J shed 5 bases, with 10 bases lying between them. Germline loops: CDR1 SGHKS, CDR2 YYEKEE (reference sequence). The CDR3 extends over 13 amino acids. CDR3 in DNA: TGTGCCAGCAGCTTTTGGGGGTCGGAGACCCAGTACTTC. Protein sequence: CASSFWGSETQYF.

CDR3 bases: TGTGCCAGCAGCCAAGATCACGCCCCCTGGAATGAGCAGTTCTTC. This sequence encodes CASSQDHAPWNEQFF. The chain uses TRBV14 and TRBJ2-1; D call uncertain. V was clipped by 0 bases and J by 7 bases, with 13 bases between them. The CDR3 extends over 15 amino acids. The germline gives CDR1 SGHDN, CDR2 FVKESK.

This sequence joins TRBV4-1 and TRBJ2-2, with TRBD2 identical over 14 bases. Germline CDR1 and CDR2: MGHRA and YSYEKL. After removal of 1 base from V and 7 bases from J, the junction contained 5 bases not matched to a gene. This CDR3 region has 17 residues. The CDR3: CASSQGTSGGFFGELFF. The CDR3 coding sequence is TGCGCCAGCAGCCAAGGGACTAGCGGGGGGTTTTTCGGGGAGCTGTTTTTT.

The genes are TRBV7-9 and TRBJ2-1; TRBD1 aligns across 9 bases. Trimming removed 5 bases from V and 6 bases from J; junction bases left unmatched: 8. CDR3 length: 15 amino acids. Germline V lookup: CDR1 SEHNR, CDR2 FQNEAQ (reference sequence). The CDR3 DNA reads TGTGCCAGCAGCGCCCGGGACAGGGCCATCAATGAGCAGTTCTTC. It is translated as CASSARDRAINEQFF.

This chain links TRBV5-1 with TRBJ2-3, with TRBD2 matching over 12 bases. V lost 2 bases to trimming and J lost 6 bases; unmatched junction nucleotides: 4. CDR3 length: 15 residues. The germline V gene has CDR1 SGHRS and CDR2 YFSETQ. The chain's CDR3 is CASSFKTSGGDTQYF. CDR3 sequence (DNA): TGCGCCAGCAGCTTTAAGACTAGCGGGGGTGATACGCAGTATTTT.

The rearrangement links TRBV18 to TRBJ2-2; 9 bases fit TRBD1. J gave up 6 bases and V 3 bases, and 5 bases lay outside the gene matches. The CDR3 length is 15 residues. Germline lookup yields CDR1 KGHSH and CDR2 LQKENI. DNA for the CDR3: TGTGCCAGCTCACCGCCGAGGACAGGGGCCGGGGAGCTGTTTTTT. Its protein product is CASSPPRTGAGELFF.

This clonotype came up many times. The genes are TRBV4-2 and TRBJ2-1, with 10 bases fitting TRBD2. V was pared by 10 bases and J by 7 bases, with 7 bases of the junction left unmatched. This CDR3 is built from 13 residues. Looked up from germline, CDR1 is LGHNA and CDR2 is YNFKEQ. CDR3 coding DNA: TGTGCCACCACAGCGGGGGGGCTAAATGAGCAGTTCTTC. It translates to CATTAGGLNEQFF.

This clonotype was counted many times. The J gene is TRBJ2-3, the V gene TRBV20-1; 7 bases agree with TRBD2. This CDR3 has 14 residues. Germline V gene lookup returns CDR1 DFQATT and CDR2 SNEGSKA (reference sequence). Germline trimming cut 3 bases from V and 2 bases from J; bases unmatched to any gene: 5. CDR3 sequence (DNA): TGCAGTGCTAGTGGGGGGAGGGACACAGATACGCAGTATTTT. As protein: CSASGGRDTDTQYF.

The gene calls are TRBV4-3 and TRBJ2-3, with D possibly matching TRBD1 (6 bases). This CDR3 has 17 residues. V lost 2 bases, J lost 3 bases, and 18 bases lay in between. The germline gives CDR1 LGHNA, CDR2 YSLEER. CDR3 residues: CASSQTRDIGETDTQYF. The DNA for the CDR3 is TGCGCCAGCAGCCAAACCCGGGACATCGGGGAAACAGATACGCAGTATTTT.

The chain employs TRBV10-3 and TRBJ2-7; the D gene is possibly TRBD1 (6 bases). CDR1 and CDR2 from the germline V gene are ENHRY and SYGVKD. The V end was cut by 4 bases, the J end by 1 base, with 11 bases between. This CDR3 is 14 amino acids long. CDR3 amino acids: CAISVGDTSYEQYF. In DNA form, the CDR3 reads TGTGCCATCAGTGTGGGGGACACTTCCTACGAGCAGTACTTC.

A few counts support this clonotype. V and J are TRBV12-3 or TRBV12-4 and TRBJ2-1; tentative D call: TRBD2 (7 bases). V lost 5 bases and J 8 bases, leaving 16 bases between the germline ends. The CDR3 loop spans 14 amino acids. CDR3 DNA sequence: TGTGCCAGCAGTGCTGACGGGGGGCGGGATGAGCAGTTCTTC. This encodes CASSADGGRDEQFF.

The table lists this clonotype with a few counts. The V gene is TRBV21-1, the J gene TRBJ2-7; the table calls TRBD1, which could not be checked here. TRBV21-1 is deemed a pseudogene. The length of the CDR3 is 19 residues. The CDR3 here is CASSRARRRGLKSSYEQYF. In DNA, the CDR3 is TGTGCCAGCAGCAGAGCCCGACGGAGGGGGCTCAAAAGCTCCTACGAGCAGTACTTC.